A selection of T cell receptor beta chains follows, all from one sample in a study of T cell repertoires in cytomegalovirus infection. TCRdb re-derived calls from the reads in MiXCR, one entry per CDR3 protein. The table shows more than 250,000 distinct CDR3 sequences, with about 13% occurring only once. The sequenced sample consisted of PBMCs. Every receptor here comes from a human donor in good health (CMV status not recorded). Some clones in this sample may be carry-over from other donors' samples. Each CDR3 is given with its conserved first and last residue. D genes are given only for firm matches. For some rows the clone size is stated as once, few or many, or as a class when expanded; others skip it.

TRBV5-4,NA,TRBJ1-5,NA,CASSLGGPDSNQPQHF,TGTGCCAGCAGCTTAGGGGGACCGGATAGCAATCAGCCCCAGCATTTT
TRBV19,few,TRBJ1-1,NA,CASTIGWMGTEAFF,TGTGCCAGTACCATTGGTTGGATGGGCACTGAAGCTTTCTTT
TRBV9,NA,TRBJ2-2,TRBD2,CASSVGTTNTGELFF,TGTGCCAGCAGCGTGGGGACTACGAACACCGGGGAGCTGTTTTTT
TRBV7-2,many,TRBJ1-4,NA,CASAPEGGRDEKLFF,TGTGCCAGCGCCCCTGAAGGGGGGCGCGATGAAAAACTGTTTTTT
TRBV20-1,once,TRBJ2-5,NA,CSARDMTWEAQYF,TGCAGTGCTAGAGATATGACGTGGGAAGCCCAGTACTTC
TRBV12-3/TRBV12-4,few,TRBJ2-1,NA,CAIPMGGASYNEQFF,TGTGCCATTCCAATGGGGGGGGCCTCCTACAATGAGCAGTTCTTC
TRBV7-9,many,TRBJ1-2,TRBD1,CASTTGTGGNYGYTF,TGTGCCAGCACCACTGGGACAGGGGGTAACTATGGCTACACCTTC
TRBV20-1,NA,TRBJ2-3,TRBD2,CSASLLAGGSTDTQYF,TGCAGTGCTAGCCTCCTAGCGGGAGGATCGACAGATACGCAGTATTTT
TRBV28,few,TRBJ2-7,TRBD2,CASSFRPGTSDSYEQYF,TGTGCCAGCAGTTTCCGGCCCGGGACTAGCGACTCCTACGAGCAGTACTTC
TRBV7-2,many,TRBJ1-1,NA,CASSPTPNTEAFF,TGTGCCAGCAGCCCGACGCCAAACACTGAAGCTTTCTTT
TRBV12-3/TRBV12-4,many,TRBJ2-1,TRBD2,CASSLGAGGQEQFF,TGTGCCAGCAGTTTAGGGGCGGGGGGGCAAGAGCAGTTCTTC
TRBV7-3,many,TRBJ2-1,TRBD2,CASSLFETSVHNEQFF,TGTGCCAGCAGCTTATTTGAAACTAGCGTGCACAATGAGCAGTTCTTC
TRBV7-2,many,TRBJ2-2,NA,CASSLLAGTWGNTGELFF,TGTGCCAGCAGCTTACTGGCGGGAACCTGGGGTAACACCGGGGAGCTGTTTTTT
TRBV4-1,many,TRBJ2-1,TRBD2,CASSQVVGGGLAYNEQFF,TGCGCCAGCAGCCAAGTGGTTGGCGGGGGGCTTGCCTACAATGAGCAGTTCTTC
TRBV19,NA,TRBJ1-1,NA,CASSIISNTEAFF,TGTGCCAGTAGTATCATCAGTAACACTGAAGCTTTCTTT
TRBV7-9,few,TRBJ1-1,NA,CASSFGSEAFF,TGTGCCAGCAGCTTTGGTAGTGAAGCTTTCTTT
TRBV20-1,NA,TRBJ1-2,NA,CSARAVEYGYTF,TGCAGTGCTAGAGCAGTAGAGTATGGCTACACCTTC
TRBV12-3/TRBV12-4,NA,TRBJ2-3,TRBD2,CASSPTGSGSGDTQYF,TGTGCCAGCAGTCCCACGGGTAGCGGGAGTGGAGATACGCAGTATTTT
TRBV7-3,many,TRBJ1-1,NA,CASSLLETTEAFF,TGTGCCAGCAGCTTATTGGAGACCACTGAAGCTTTCTTT
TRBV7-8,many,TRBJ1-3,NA,CASSTWGDAGNTIYF,TGTGCCAGCAGCACCTGGGGAGATGCTGGAAACACCATATATTTT
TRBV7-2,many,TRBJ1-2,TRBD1,CASSAGTGVYGYTF,TGTGCCAGCAGCGCCGGGACAGGGGTCTATGGCTACACCTTC